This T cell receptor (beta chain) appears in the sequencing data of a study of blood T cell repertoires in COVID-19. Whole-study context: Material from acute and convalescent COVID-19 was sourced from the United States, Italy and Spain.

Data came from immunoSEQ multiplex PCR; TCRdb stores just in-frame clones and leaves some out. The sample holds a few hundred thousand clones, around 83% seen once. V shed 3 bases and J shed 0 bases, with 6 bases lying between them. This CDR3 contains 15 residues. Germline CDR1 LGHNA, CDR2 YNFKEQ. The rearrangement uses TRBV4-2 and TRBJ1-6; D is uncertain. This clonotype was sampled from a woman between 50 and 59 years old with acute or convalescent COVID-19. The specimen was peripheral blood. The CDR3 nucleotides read TGTGCCAGCAGCCAGGCCATCTCCTATAATTCACCCCTCCACTTT. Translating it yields CASSQAISYNSPLHF.